The rows below give T cell receptor beta chains drawn from one sample of a study of cytomegalovirus exposure and HLA in healthy donors. Generated by immunoSEQ multiplex PCR, the TCRdb table keeps only in-frame clones and is missing some. Of about 140,000 clones in the sample, 70% to 75% were seen once. The sample taken for sequencing was PBMCs. The origin of the receptors is a woman in her twenties or thirties in good health and CMV-seronegative. Both conserved end residues are part of each CDR3. The order of the fields is J gene, D gene, clone size, V gene, CDR3 DNA, CDR3 protein. A D gene is named only where the DNA matches it firmly. Some rows have no size entry. The others give once, few or many, or a class for an expanded clone.

TRBJ2-5 | TRBD1 | . | TRBV9 | TGTGCCAGCAGCGGTGAACAGGGGCTCTTGGGAGAGACCCAGTACTTC | CASSGEQGLLGETQYF
TRBJ1-4 | . | . | TRBV18 | TGTGCCAGCTCACCACGGGGTCAGGGAATGGGTGAAAAACTGTTTTTT | CASSPRGQGMGEKLFF
TRBJ2-2 | . | once | TRBV9 | TGTGCCAGCAGCGTCTTCGGAGGAGCCGGGGAGCTGTTTTTT | CASSVFGGAGELFF
TRBJ1-1 | TRBD1 | . | TRBV9 | TGTGCCTGCAGTTCCGGGACAGCGAACACTGAAGCTTTCTTT | CACSSGTANTEAFF
TRBJ2-1 | TRBD2 | . | TRBV19 | TGTGCCAGTAGTAGGTTTGGCCCGGGACTAGCGGTCTACAATGAGCAGTTCTTC | CASSRFGPGLAVYNEQFF
TRBJ2-7 | . | . | TRBV5-4 | TGTGCCAGCAGCTTAAGGGGGTTTAGCGAGCAGTACTTC | CASSLRGFSEQYF
TRBJ1-4 | TRBD1 | . | TRBV27 | TGTGCCAGCAGACGAAAGGGACAGGAAGGCGAAAAACTGTTTTTT | CASRRKGQEGEKLFF
TRBJ2-7 | TRBD1 | . | TRBV11-2 | TGTGCCAGCAGCCAAACGCTAGTACCGACAGGGTACGGGTACGAGCAGTACTTC | CASSQTLVPTGYGYEQYF
TRBJ1-5 | . | . | TRBV6-1 | TGTGCCAGCAGACTCGGACAGAATAGCAATCAGCCCCAGCATTTT | CASRLGQNSNQPQHF
TRBJ2-5 | TRBD2 | . | TRBV6-4 | TGTGCCAGCACGACCGCGGGAGCCGGGGAGACCCAGTACTTC | CASTTAGAGETQYF
TRBJ2-1 | TRBD1 | . | TRBV7-2 | TGTGCCAGCAGCTTAACGGACAGGTACAATGAGCAGTTCTTC | CASSLTDRYNEQFF
TRBJ2-3 | . | . | TRBV7-7 | TGTGCTAGCAGCCATAGTCCCTCCGGCACAGATACGCAGTATTTT | CASSHSPSGTDTQYF
TRBJ1-1 | . | . | TRBV7-9 | TGTGCCAGCAGCTTAGGGTGGGCCAACACTGAAGCTTTCTTT | CASSLGWANTEAFF
TRBJ1-4 | TRBD1 | few | TRBV7-3 | TGTGCCAGCAGCTTAACCGGCGACAGGGCTAATGAAAAACTGTTTTTT | CASSLTGDRANEKLFF
TRBJ2-1 | . | . | TRBV11-2 | TGTGCCAGCAGCTCCCTTGGGCGAAATGAGCAGTTCTTC | CASSSLGRNEQFF
TRBJ1-1 | . | . | TRBV7-3 | TGTGCCAGCAGCTTACAGGGCGGCACTGAAGCTTTCTTT | CASSLQGGTEAFF